This section outlines one T cell receptor beta chain sequence together with its context. This sample was included in a study of blood T cell repertoires in COVID-19. On the study more broadly: From T cells, B-cell-depleted T cells, or PBMCs came the material, which was cDNA or gDNA.

Participant ages covered about 18 to 100 years across around 22 US areas. Cohort placement rested on clinical history that participants reported themselves. Germline V gene sequence: CDR1 SGHNT, CDR2 YYREEE (reference sequence). The CDR3 extends over 17 amino acids. The germline V and J ends were trimmed by 4 bases and 5 bases, with 25 bases remaining between them. Per the original data handling: Quantification of nucleated cells was approximated via reference gene primer amplification. Measured with immunoSEQ multiplex PCR; TCRdb has only the in-frame clones, and not every one. V and J calls and clone size come straight from that table; D and trimming were deduced from the DNA. The data show a few hundred thousand clones, over 80% seen once.

The J gene is TRBJ2-7, the V gene TRBV5-4; weak D call: TRBD1 (5 bases). Sequences were obtained from PBMCs or T cells enriched from blood (not recorded which). The receptor was derived from a woman aged 50 to 60 who had recovered from COVID-19. In DNA, the CDR3 is TGTGCCAGCAGCCTGTTATCACAGGACCACTTTTCCCACGAGCAGTACTTC. Residues: CASSLLSQDHFSHEQYF. The whole variable domain, filled in from reference TRBV5-4 and TRBJ2-7, reads ETGVTQSPTHLIKTRGQQVTLRCSSQSGHNTVSWYQQALGQGPQFIFQYYREEENGRGNFPPRFSGLQFPNYSSELNVNALELDDSALYLCASSLLSQDHFSHEQYFGPGTRLTVT.